Shown below are 29 T cell receptor beta chains from a single sample sequenced in a study of PD-1 blockade in classical Hodgkin lymphoma. All patients relapsed after autologous stem cell transplantation, and brentuximab vedotin exposure varied. Clones were read by immunoSEQ multiplex PCR, and TCRdb kept only the in-frame ones, dropping some. The sample has some 25,000 clones; under 85% are singletons. The sequencing used peripheral blood mononuclear cells (PBMCs), collected before the second cycle of nivolumab. Receptors were obtained from a human donor with classical Hodgkin lymphoma.

The chain couples TRBV14 to TRBJ1-5; a possible D gene is TRBD1 (5 bases). Germline-derived CDR1 and CDR2 are SGHDN and FVKESK. V was trimmed by 1 base and J by 7 bases, leaving 8 bases between them. The CDR3 loop spans 13 amino acids. The CDR3 DNA is TGTGCCAGCAGCCAAGGGGGCTGGCAGCCCCAGCATTTT. This gives the protein CASSQGGWQPQHF. Full variable domain (outside the CDR3, taken from reference TRBV14 and TRBJ1-5): EAGVTQFPSHSVIEKGQTVTLRCDPISGHDNLYWYRRVMGKEIKFLLHFVKESKQDESGMPNNRFLAERTGGTYSTLKVQPAELEDSGVYFCASSQGGWQPQHFGDGTRLSIL.

This clone has a single count. V gene TRBV4-3 combines with J gene TRBJ2-1; D unclear. The germline V and J ends were trimmed by 0 bases and 4 bases, with 13 bases remaining between them. This CDR3 is 16 amino acids long. Germline V lookup: CDR1 LGHNA, CDR2 YSLEER. The CDR3 here is CASSQDGIGRYNEQFF. In DNA form, the CDR3 reads TGCGCCAGCAGCCAAGATGGGATAGGGCGGTACAATGAGCAGTTCTTC.

The chain combines TRBV6-5 with TRBJ1-1, with a tentative D call TRBD1 (6 bases). The CDR3 spans 15 residues. Germline lookup yields CDR1 MNHEY and CDR2 SVGAGI. V was pared by 2 bases and J by 4 bases, with 14 bases between. Written as DNA, the CDR3 is TGTGCCAGCAGTTACGGTACAGGGATAGGCACTGAAGCTTTCTTT. It codes for CASSYGTGIGTEAFF.

This clone was counted between two and nine times. The rearrangement links TRBV10-3 to TRBJ1-2; D gene ambiguous. V was cut by 0 bases and J by 2 bases, with 10 bases left in between. This CDR3 region has 15 residues. Germline lookup yields CDR1 ENHRY and CDR2 SYGVKD. In DNA form, the CDR3 reads TGTGCCATCAGTGAGTCTGGGCAGGCAAACTATGGCTACACCTTC. It yields the protein CAISESGQANYGYTF.

This clone has only one observation. The J gene is TRBJ1-2, the V gene TRBV6-5; 7 bases map to TRBD1. Trimming cost V 5 bases and J 8 bases; bases outside gene matches: 8. There are 13 residues in the CDR3. Per germline, CDR1 MNHEY and CDR2 SVGAGI. CDR3 coding DNA: TGTGCCAGCAGTCGAGGGACAGTGGGGGGCTACACCTTC. Translating it yields CASSRGTVGGYTF.

The chain recombines TRBV19 with TRBJ2-1; D might be TRBD2 (5 bases). Trimming removed 5 bases at V and 4 bases at J, with 18 bases between. This CDR3 spans 16 amino acids. Germline V gives CDR1 LNHDA, CDR2 SQIVND (reference sequence). The CDR3 DNA reads TGTGCCAGTAGTTTACCGGGATCCCACGTATACAATGAGCAGTTCTTC. Amino acids: CASSLPGSHVYNEQFF.

The chain combines TRBV9 with TRBJ2-1, with TRBD1 as a possible D gene (5 bases). The V end was cut by 0 bases, the J end by 7 bases, with 5 bases between. The germline V gene encodes CDR1 SGDLS and CDR2 YYNGEE. This CDR3 has 12 amino acids. CDR3 in amino acids: CASSVAGNEQFF. DNA for the CDR3: TGTGCCAGCAGCGTAGCAGGGAATGAGCAGTTCTTC.

The chain links TRBV7-9 to TRBJ1-1, with TRBD1 identical over 7 bases. The V and J ends lost 5 bases and 5 bases, in that order; junction bases with no gene match: 8. The CDR3 covers 14 residues. CDR1 is SEHNR and CDR2 is FQNEAQ in the germline V gene (reference sequence). The CDR3 coding sequence is TGTGCCAGCAGCGACGGGCAGGGGGATACTGAAGCTTTCTTT. It specifies CASSDGQGDTEAFF.

The V call is TRBV11-2, the J call TRBJ1-1; D is uncertain. The germline gives CDR1 SGHAT, CDR2 FQNNGV. This CDR3 region has 12 residues. Trimming removed 5 bases from V and 1 base from J, with 5 bases in between. CDR3 protein: CASSPTNTEAFF. CDR3 DNA sequence: TGTGCCAGCAGCCCCACGAACACTGAAGCTTTCTTT.

This clone was counted a few times. The gene calls are TRBV28 and TRBJ1-4; perhaps TRBD1 as D (5 bases). CDR1 MDHEN and CDR2 SYDVKM come from the germline V gene. Between the trimmed V and J ends, which lost 2 bases and 2 bases, there was a span of 6 bases. This CDR3 contains 14 residues. CDR3 nucleotide sequence: TGTGCCAGCAGTTTAGAGGGGACTAATGAAAAACTGTTTTTT. Encoded protein: CASSLEGTNEKLFF.

The chain couples TRBV6-1 to TRBJ1-4; TRBD1 matches 8 bases. V dropped 0 bases and J dropped 0; count of bases not matched to a gene: 0. The CDR3 covers 16 residues. From germline, CDR1 is MNHNS and CDR2 SASEGT. The CDR3 region is CASSEATGATNEKLFF. The CDR3 DNA follows: TGTGCCAGCAGTGAAGCGACAGGGGCAACTAATGAAAAACTGTTTTTT.

The genes are TRBV11-1 and TRBJ2-1; TRBD2 matches at 10 bases. CDR1 and CDR2 (germline): SGHAT, FQDESV (reference sequence). The CDR3 runs to 16 residues. V lost 5 bases, J lost 8 bases, and 12 bases stayed unmatched. CDR3 loop: CASSHPSGGALDEQFF. In DNA, the CDR3 is TGTGCCAGCAGCCACCCCAGCGGGGGGGCTTTAGATGAGCAGTTCTTC. Combining the CDR3 with reference TRBV11-1 and TRBJ2-1 gives the whole variable domain EAEVAQSPRYKITEKSQAVAFWCDPISGHATLYWYRQILGQGPELLVQFQDESVVDDSQLPKDRFSAERLKGVDSTLKIQPAELGDSAMYLCASSHPSGGALDEQFFGPGTRLTVL.

The chain uses TRBV4-1 and TRBJ1-1; TRBD1 is a possible D gene (5 bases). V lost 0 bases and J lost 9, with 11 bases in between. The length of the CDR3 is 13 residues. Germline-derived CDR1 and CDR2 are MGHRA and YSYEKL. The DNA for the CDR3 is TGCGCCAGCAGCCAAGATCAGGGTAAGAAAGCTTTCTTT. Translation gives CASSQDQGKKAFF.

The chain combines TRBV21-1 with TRBJ2-7; TRBD1, as called in the table, went unchecked against the DNA. TRBV21-1 is classified as a pseudogene. The CDR3 is made up of 12 amino acids. The CDR3 reads CAIGTGTYEQYF. For the CDR3, the DNA is TGTGCCATCGGGACAGGAACCTACGAGCAGTACTTC.

CDR3 sequence: CASSSLSGGANEQFF. The CDR3 coding sequence is TGTGCCAGTAGTTCACTGAGCGGGGGGGCGAATGAGCAGTTCTTC. The chain uses TRBV19 and TRBJ2-1, with 10 nucleotides matching TRBD2. This CDR3 spans 15 amino acids. Per germline, CDR1 LNHDA and CDR2 SQIVND (reference sequence). V was pared by 5 bases and J by 7 bases, with 8 bases of the junction left unmatched.

As regards this clone: Sequence at one end of the junction differs from germline and may be a read error. The genes are TRBV7-7 and TRBJ2-2, with 8 bases fitting TRBD1. Germline CDR1 and CDR2: SSHAT and FNYEAQ (reference sequence). The CDR3 extends over 15 amino acids. CDR3 DNA: TGTGCTAGCAGCCCAGGACAGGGAGCCCCCGGGGAGCTGTTTTTT. Amino acid sequence: CASSPGQGAPGELFF.

The chain joins TRBV19 to TRBJ1-2; D ambiguous. Germline V gene data show CDR1 as LNHDA and CDR2 as SQIVND (reference sequence). The CDR3 has 14 amino acids. V shed 7 bases and J shed 0 bases, with 12 bases lying between them. The CDR3 DNA sequence: TGTGCCAGTACTACCACAGCCACTAACTATGGCTACACCTTC. Protein product: CASTTTATNYGYTF.

The chain combines TRBV19 with TRBJ1-2; the D gene is possibly TRBD1 (6 bases). The V gene's germline CDR1 is LNHDA and CDR2 SQIVND (reference sequence). This CDR3 is 15 amino acids long. Trimming left V 6 bases short and J 2 bases short, with 16 bases between. The CDR3 spells CASRTFGTQNYGYTF. The CDR3 DNA follows: TGTGCCAGTAGAACTTTCGGGACACAAAACTATGGCTACACCTTC.

The chain recombines TRBV4-2 with TRBJ1-4; D unresolved. Germline CDR1 reads LGHNA; CDR2 reads YNFKEQ. The V end lost 0 bases, the J end lost 7 bases, and 12 bases lay between the germline ends. The CDR3 runs to 15 residues. In DNA form, the CDR3 reads TGTGCCAGCAGCCAAGAATACCGGGTGGGTGAAAAACTGTTTTTT. It translates to CASSQEYRVGEKLFF.

The chain joins TRBV15 to TRBJ2-7, with D unclear. The length of the CDR3 is 16 residues. The ends were cut back, 0 bases at V and 6 bases at J, with 18 bases in the middle. Germline CDR1 is LNHNV and CDR2 is YYDKDF (reference sequence). The CDR3 DNA reads as TGTGCCACCAGCAGAGACGCGGATACTCTAAGGTTCGAGCAGTACTTC. Translated: CATSRDADTLRFEQYF.

The V gene is TRBV6-6, the J gene TRBJ1-2; D uncertain. Germline V gene data show CDR1 as MNHNY and CDR2 as SVGAGI (reference sequence). The CDR3 loop spans 13 amino acids. V was clipped by 1 base and J by 3 bases, with 6 bases between them. The chain's CDR3 is CASSYLGDYGYTF. The CDR3 nucleotides read TGTGCCAGCAGTTACTTAGGAGACTATGGCTACACCTTC.

This chain links TRBV7-2 with TRBJ2-7; D is possibly TRBD2 (5 bases). The CDR3 contains 12 residues. V was cut by 4 bases and J by 6 bases, with 10 bases left in between. Germline CDR1 SGHTA, CDR2 FQGNSA. CDR3 loop: CASSSDYSEQYF. CDR3 bases: TGTGCCAGCAGCTCAGACTATAGCGAGCAGTACTTC.

V usage is TRBV4-2 and J usage is TRBJ1-2, with 7 bases aligning to TRBD1. V lost 0 bases, J lost 5 bases, and 6 bases stayed unmatched. The CDR3 spans 15 residues. The germline gives CDR1 LGHNA, CDR2 YNFKEQ. The CDR3 loop is CASSQEQGRRYGYTF. Written as DNA, the CDR3 is TGTGCCAGCAGCCAAGAACAGGGGAGGCGATATGGCTACACCTTC.

The rearrangement links TRBV21-1 to TRBJ1-3; the table assigns TRBD1, which was not confirmed against the DNA. TRBV21-1 corresponds to a pseudogene. The CDR3 runs 18 residues. Here the CDR3 reads CASSKVQGHRGLGNTIYF. The DNA of the CDR3 is TGTGCCAGCAGCAAAGTCCAAGGGCACAGGGGGCTTGGAAACACCATATATTTT.

V and J are TRBV4-3 and TRBJ1-3; 8 bases map to TRBD1. This CDR3 contains 18 residues. J was trimmed by 0 bases and V by 1 base; bases with no gene match: 8. Germline V gene data show CDR1 as LGHNA and CDR2 as YSLEER. CDR3 loop: CASSQAPGQAPSGNTIYF. The CDR3 region has the DNA TGCGCCAGCAGCCAAGCCCCGGGACAGGCCCCCTCTGGAAACACCATATATTTT.

The V call is TRBV29-1, the J call TRBJ1-1; D gene unclear. Trimming took 5 bases from V and 8 from J, leaving 12 bases between them. The CDR3 spans 11 residues. Germline CDR1 reads SQVTM; CDR2 reads ANQGSEA. The CDR3 DNA sequence: TGCAGCGTTAAAACCTCCTCCGAAGCTTTCTTT. Protein: CSVKTSSEAFF.

The rearrangement joins TRBV12-5 to TRBJ1-1; D unresolved. The CDR3 contains 13 residues. Trimming took 4 bases from V and 1 from J, leaving 7 bases between them. CDR1 is LGHNT and CDR2 is FRNRAP in the germline V gene. CDR3 nucleotide sequence: TGTGCTAGTGGTTCCCGGGGGAACACTGAAGCTTTCTTT. Translated: CASGSRGNTEAFF.

The genes are TRBV6-5 and TRBJ2-5, with D unresolved. Trimming took off 6 bases at V and 5 bases at J, with 7 bases between the two ends. Germline values: CDR1 MNHEY, CDR2 SVGAGI. The CDR3 loop spans 11 amino acids. The CDR3 DNA is TGTGCCAGCAGCCAACAGGAGACCCAGTACTTC. This sequence encodes CASSQQETQYF.

The rearrangement links TRBV14 to TRBJ1-2; D gene ambiguous. V was cut by 0 bases and J by 0 bases, with 8 bases left in between. The CDR3 loop spans 15 amino acids. Germline CDR1 SGHDN, CDR2 FVKESK. CDR3 sequence reads: CASSQDRRANYGYTF. Here the CDR3 DNA reads TGTGCCAGCAGCCAAGATCGGAGAGCTAACTATGGCTACACCTTC.